A selection of T cell receptor beta chains follows, all from one sample in a study of shared clonotypes between healthy human individuals. Clones were sequenced by immunoSEQ multiplex PCR, and TCRdb holds only the in-frame ones, with some missing. The table has roughly 590,000 clones, 95% to 96% seen once; the top ten hold 0.11%. Sequences were obtained from naive CD8+ T cells sorted from blood. The receptors come from a woman aged 25 to 39 in good health. Both conserved end residues are part of each CDR3. Fields, in order: V gene, clone size, J gene, D gene, CDR3 DNA, CDR3 protein. The D gene is left open where the match is weak. Not every row has a clone size; where given, it reads once, few, many or a size class.

TRBV5-1	once	TRBJ2-7	TRBD2	TGCGCCAGCAGCTTCTATAGCGGGACGTTCGAGCAGTACTTC	CASSFYSGTFEQYF
TRBV4-2	once	TRBJ2-5	TRBD2	TGTGCCAGCAGCCAAGATCCTAGCGGGAGCTTGGAGACCCAGTACTTC	CASSQDPSGSLETQYF
TRBV4-1	-	TRBJ1-4	TRBD1	TGCGCCAGCAGCCAAGTACAGGGGGCCTCTAATGAAAAACTGTTTTTT	CASSQVQGASNEKLFF
TRBV28	-	TRBJ2-3	-	TGTGCCAGCAGTTCAGAGCGCCTCAGTGTCACAGATACGCAGTATTTT	CASSSERLSVTDTQYF
TRBV7-9	-	TRBJ2-7	-	TGTGCCAGCAGCTCAATTACAGGGAACTACGAGCAGTACTTC	CASSSITGNYEQYF
TRBV28	-	TRBJ1-1	-	TGTGCCAGCAGACGGTGGCAGGTGAGGAACACTGAAGCTTTCTTT	CASRRWQVRNTEAFF
TRBV7-9	-	TRBJ2-7	-	TGTGCCAACCGTCCGCACTCCTACGAGCAGTACTTC	CANRPHSYEQYF
TRBV19	-	TRBJ2-7	TRBD1	TGTGCCAGTGGTGAACCGGGACAGTCGACCTACGAGCAGTACTTC	CASGEPGQSTYEQYF
TRBV30	-	TRBJ2-2	-	TGTGCCTGGAGTAGCGGGTCCGGGGAGCTGTTTTTT	CAWSSGSGELFF
TRBV10-3	-	TRBJ2-7	-	TGTGCCATCAGTGAGTCAACACCGTTTTACGAGCAGTACTTC	CAISESTPFYEQYF
TRBV21-1	-	TRBJ1-5	-	TGTGCCAGCAGCAAGTCGACAGGGGGCAATCAGCCCCAGCATTTT	CASSKSTGGNQPQHF
TRBV4-2	-	TRBJ2-7	-	TGTGCCAGCAGCCTTAATAGGGGGGAGCAGTACTTC	CASSLNRGEQYF
TRBV6-1	-	TRBJ2-6	-	TGTGCCAGCAGTGAATGGCGGGAAACTTTCTCTGGGGCCAACGTCCTGACTTTC	CASSEWRETFSGANVLTF
TRBV7-8	-	TRBJ2-7	TRBD1	TGTGCCAGCAGCTTCGGCGGACAGGGGGCTCTCGGGGCGGACTACGAGCAGTACTTC	CASSFGGQGALGADYEQYF
TRBV29-1	-	TRBJ2-7	TRBD2	TGCAGCGTTGAAGAGGAAGCGGGAGCTCTCTACGAGCAGTACTTC	CSVEEEAGALYEQYF
TRBV19	-	TRBJ1-1	-	TGTGCCAGTAGTAGCGATCCGGGACTAATCACCCTGAGGCGGAAAACCCCGGAAGCTTTCTTT	CASSSDPGLITLRRKTPEAFF
TRBV9	-	TRBJ2-1	TRBD2	TGTGCCAGCAGCGTAGGGGAGGGTGAGCAGTTCTTC	CASSVGEGEQFF
TRBV5-6	-	TRBJ1-1	-	TGTGCCAGCAGCTTGGTCGGGGAGGGGACGAATACTGAAGCTTTCTTT	CASSLVGEGTNTEAFF
TRBV23-1	once	TRBJ1-5	-	TGCGCCAGCAGTCAACCGAACTGTCCAGGGCGTGGGCTATATAGCAATCAGCCCCAGCATTTT	CASSQPNCPGRGLYSNQPQHF
TRBV13	-	TRBJ2-7	-	TGTGCCAGCAGCTACGGAGGGGGGGGTGGCTACGAGCAGTACTTC	CASSYGGGGGYEQYF
TRBV7-9	-	TRBJ2-5	TRBD1	TGTGCCAGCAGCCCCCGACAGGGGGCTAGTGTAGAGACCCAGTACTTC	CASSPRQGASVETQYF
TRBV7-2	-	TRBJ1-2	TRBD1	TGTGCCAGCAGCGGCTGGGGACAGGGTTACTATGGCTACACCTTC	CASSGWGQGYYGYTF
TRBV27	-	TRBJ1-2	-	TGTGCCACCTCCTTGGGGAAAGGAGGTGGCTACACCTTC	CATSLGKGGGYTF
TRBV4-2	few	TRBJ1-1	-	TGTGCCAGCAGCCAAGCTTACGCGAACACTGAAGCTTTCTTT	CASSQAYANTEAFF
TRBV30	-	TRBJ2-2	-	TGTGCCTGGAGTGACATTTCGGGCACCGGGGAGCTGTTTTTT	CAWSDISGTGELFF
TRBV5-6	few	TRBJ1-2	-	TGTGCCAGCAGCTTGGCCGGGGGCTACACCTTC	CASSLAGGYTF
TRBV5-1	-	TRBJ1-5	TRBD1	TGCGCCAGCAGCTTCTCAGGGGGCGGCAATCAGCCCCAGCATTTT	CASSFSGGGNQPQHF
TRBV2	-	TRBJ2-3	-	TGTGCCAGCGCTGGAGGGCTATCAGATACGCAGTATTTT	CASAGGLSDTQYF
TRBV7-9	-	TRBJ1-5	-	TGTGCCAGCGGGTCAATTAGCAATCAGCCCCAGCATTTT	CASGSISNQPQHF
TRBV9	-	TRBJ2-6	-	TGTGCCAGCAGCCCAGGGGAGGCCAACGTCCTGACTTTC	CASSPGEANVLTF
TRBV28	-	TRBJ1-5	TRBD1	TGTGCCAGCAGTTCATTAATCCCTACAGGGGGCGGGCAGCCCCAGCATTTT	CASSSLIPTGGGQPQHF
TRBV5-5	-	TRBJ2-7	TRBD1	TGTGCCAGCAGCTTGGGTCTTTGGGGACAGGCCTCCTACGAGCAGTACTTC	CASSLGLWGQASYEQYF
TRBV9	-	TRBJ2-3	-	TGTGCCAGCAGCGCCCTTACCGGGACAATGGCAGATACGCAGTATTTT	CASSALTGTMADTQYF
TRBV19	once	TRBJ1-5	-	TGTGCCAGTAGTATCGGCAGGAATAGCAATCAGCCCCAGCATTTT	CASSIGRNSNQPQHF
TRBV28	-	TRBJ2-7	TRBD1	TGTGCCAGCAGTATACCACAGGGGGCGCGGTACGAGCAGTACTTC	CASSIPQGARYEQYF
TRBV27	-	TRBJ2-7	-	TGTGCCAGCAGTTTATCCTCCGGGACGGGGGTCTACGAGCAGTACTTC	CASSLSSGTGVYEQYF
TRBV28	once	TRBJ1-1	-	TGTGCCAGCAGTGCGGGACAAGGGCCCACTGAAGCTTTCTTT	CASSAGQGPTEAFF
TRBV27	once	TRBJ1-2	-	TGTGCCAGCAGTTTATCGGTGAGGGGGGGCGGCTATGGCTACACCTTC	CASSLSVRGGGYGYTF
TRBV19	-	TRBJ2-5	TRBD1	TGTGCCAGTAGCCACCTACTTACAGGGGGTAGGGAGACCCAGTACTTC	CASSHLLTGGRETQYF
TRBV28	-	TRBJ2-7	TRBD1	TGTGCCAGCAGTTTTTCCTTCGGACAGGCCTACGAGCAGTACTTC	CASSFSFGQAYEQYF
TRBV7-2	-	TRBJ2-7	-	TGTGCCAGCAGCTTAGCGGCAGGGGCTATCTACGAGCAGTACTTC	CASSLAAGAIYEQYF
TRBV7-9	-	TRBJ2-1	TRBD2	TGTGCCAGCAGCCCTAGGGGCGGGAGCTCCTACAATGAGCAGTTCTTC	CASSPRGGSSYNEQFF